Listed here are 5 T cell receptor beta chains from one sample, sequenced in a study of cytomegalovirus exposure and HLA in healthy donors (dated by TCRdb to 2017 to 2019). The library was produced with the immunoSEQ multiplex PCR assay. The multiplex PCR relied on a mix of 60 forward primers for TCR Vbeta segments and 13 reverse primers for TCR Jbeta segments. This immuneACCESS table, as held by TCRdb, lists in-frame sequences with V and J called but not all clones. Of the missing ones, under half trace to an unresolved V gene in checked studies; the others have no known cause. The table for this sample lists approximately 99,000 clones; approximately 80% of them were counted only once. Under 4% of the sample lies in the top ten. The sequenced material came from PBMCs. All receptors derive from a male donor in good health and CMV-seropositive.

CDR3 amino acids: CASSVGTPQETQYF. As DNA, the CDR3 is TGTGCCAGTAGTGTCGGGACACCTCAAGAGACCCAGTACTTC. The chain carries TRBV19 and TRBJ2-5; D is possibly TRBD1 (6 bases). Germline V lookup: CDR1 LNHDA, CDR2 SQIVND (reference sequence). This CDR3 has 14 residues. V was trimmed by 5 bases and J by 2 bases, leaving 12 bases between them. The entire variable domain, with the rest obtained from reference TRBV19 and TRBJ2-5, is as follows: DGGITQSPKYLFRKEGQNVTLSCEQNLNHDAMYWYRQDPGQGLRLIYYSQIVNDFQKGDIAEGYSVSREKKESFPLTVTSAQKNPTAFYLCASSVGTPQETQYFGPGTRLLVL.

This chain joins TRBV7-9 and TRBJ1-6; D might be TRBD1 (5 bases). CDR1 is SEHNR, CDR2 FQNEAQ, per germline (reference sequence). V was trimmed by 4 bases and J by 9 bases, leaving 10 bases between them. There are 13 residues in the CDR3. The CDR3 DNA is TGTGCCAGCAGCTCAGGGTTAGGTTCACCCCTCCACTTT. It yields the protein CASSSGLGSPLHF.

The chain employs TRBV5-1 and TRBJ1-1; D is undetermined. CDR1 is SGHRS, CDR2 YFSETQ, per germline. V was trimmed by 6 bases and J by 0 bases, leaving 12 bases between them. This CDR3 spans 14 amino acids. In DNA, the CDR3 is TGCGCCAGCAAGGTGGGAGACATGAACACTGAAGCTTTCTTT. This codes for CASKVGDMNTEAFF.

V gene TRBV5-6 combines with J gene TRBJ1-2; tentative D call: TRBD1 (6 bases). The germline gives CDR1 SGHDT, CDR2 YYEEEE. V was shortened by 1 base and J by 4 bases, with 11 bases between the two germline ends. The CDR3 is 14 amino acids. CDR3 protein: CASSLLTGRYGYTF. CDR3 DNA: TGTGCCAGCAGCTTGTTGACAGGCCGCTATGGCTACACCTTC.

V usage is TRBV19 and J usage is TRBJ1-1; 8 bases align to TRBD1. Germline CDR1 reads LNHDA; CDR2 reads SQIVND (reference sequence). V lost 1 base and J lost 2; bases outside the gene matches: 3. The CDR3 sequence is 15 residues long. CDR3 DNA: TGTGCCAGTAGTATAGGGGGACAGGTCAACACTGAAGCTTTCTTT. The encoded protein is CASSIGGQVNTEAFF.